This TCR beta chain is drawn from a study of post-analysis software for immune sequencing data. Libraries were made from TCR beta cDNA, and they carried unique molecular identifiers. Using its own MiXCR run on the PCR reads, TCRdb lists one record per CDR3 protein. The sample yields about 770,000 distinct CDR3 sequences, about 43% seen once. CDR3 size: 16 residues. Germline V gene sequence: CDR1 LNHNV, CDR2 YYDKDF (reference sequence). The V gene lost 4 bases and the J gene lost 2 bases, with 15 bases spanning the gap. General study points: Patients used about 5 TRBV segments, including TRBV5-6, TRBV5-1 and TRBV20-1, more often than controls.

This clonotype was detected a few times. The antigen remains undetermined. The V and J genes are TRBV15 and TRBJ2-1; tentative D call: TRBD2 (6 bases). The receptor was derived from a girl aged 10-17 years with multiple sclerosis. The source material was blood. CDR3 in DNA: TGTGCCACCAGCAACCCTCGTGGGGGGACCTACAATGAGCAGTTCTTC. It encodes CATSNPRGGTYNEQFF.